This TCR beta chain is drawn from a study of blood T cell repertoires in COVID-19. Study-level background: COVID-19 samples from acute and convalescent phases originated in the United States, Italy and Spain.

Libraries were prepared by immunoSEQ multiplex PCR; TCRdb keeps only in-frame clonotypes and omits some of them. The sample lists roughly 350,000 clones, about 88% occurring once. V shed 1 base, J shed 7 bases, and the junction held 7 bases outside the gene matches. The CDR3 runs to 17 residues. CDR1 and CDR2 (germline): SGHTA, FQGNSA. The TCR originated in an older woman with COVID-19, enrolled during active disease. The chain carries TRBV7-2 and TRBJ2-2; 12 nucleotides match TRBD2. Sequencing was performed on peripheral blood. DNA for the CDR3: TGTGCCAGCAGCTTAGGGCTAGCGGGGGGGCCTGTCGGGGAGCTGTTTTTT. Its translation is CASSLGLAGGPVGELFF.